This T cell receptor beta chain is from a study of blood T cells in healthy people across ages. The use of a sample-barcoded 5' primer and a J-beta primer mix characterized a second PCR of about 7 to 12 cycles. Each cDNA molecule received a tag from a template-switch adaptor that had 12 random nucleotides. TCRdb analysed the 5' RACE reads with MiXCR anew, one entry per CDR3 protein. The top ten hold about 20% of the sample, which has roughly 800,000 distinct CDR3 sequences, about 62% seen once. General study points: Changes in expanded clonotypes were possibly confounded, as the CMV status of donors was unknown. Aged donors had fewer naive CD4+ cells and lower diversity than long-lived donors.

Germline CDR1 reads MNHEY; CDR2 reads SVGAGI. V gave up 2 bases and J gave up 4 bases, with 15 bases separating them. The CDR3 is 15 amino acids. To note about this clonotype: What it recognizes is unknown.

This chain links TRBV6-5 with TRBJ2-7; no reliable D call. The material sequenced was blood. The TCR comes from a man aged 25-40 years in good health. This CDR3 is CASSYLGTLGYEQYF. In nucleotides, the CDR3 is TGTGCCAGCAGTTACCTCGGCACACTGGGGTACGAGCAGTACTTC.